This is a list of T cell receptor beta chains from one sample in a study of T cells in Graves' hyperthyroidism and ophthalmopathy. Each CDR3 protein is one row after TCRdb ran MiXCR on the multiplex PCR reads. The table has roughly 500,000 distinct CDR3 sequences, around 22% seen once. The specimen sequenced was blood. The source is a woman in her twenties or thirties with Graves' ophthalmopathy. Both conserved end residues are part of each CDR3. The D gene is left open where the match is weak. Rows may omit the clone size; those that give it use once, few, many or a size class.

CDR3,DNA,J,size,V,D
CASSPYRGHAYEQYF,TGTGCCAGCAGTCCCTACAGAGGCCATGCCTACGAGCAGTACTTC,TRBJ2-7,-,TRBV6-2/TRBV6-3,-
CASSLTSGAYEQYF,TGTGCCAGCAGTTTGACTAGCGGGGCCTACGAGCAGTACTTC,TRBJ2-7,many,TRBV12-3/TRBV12-4,TRBD2
CASSIPTSGRLGEQYF,TGTGCCAGTAGTATTCCTACTAGCGGGAGACTCGGCGAGCAGTACTTC,TRBJ2-7,-,TRBV19,TRBD2
CASSADRELFF,TGTGCCAGCAGTGCGGACAGGGAGCTGTTTTTT,TRBJ2-2,-,TRBV2,-
CASNGQGDTEAFF,TGTGCCAGCAACGGACAGGGGGATACTGAAGCTTTCTTT,TRBJ1-1,-,TRBV6-1,TRBD1
CASSEWGQGTYEQYF,TGTGCCAGCAGTGAGTGGGGACAGGGGACCTACGAGCAGTACTTC,TRBJ2-7,-,TRBV6-2/TRBV6-3,TRBD1
CASSYPDVRTRNYEQYF,TGTGCCAGCAGTTACCCAGACGTGAGGACTCGAAACTACGAGCAGTACTTC,TRBJ2-7,many,TRBV6-5,-
CASSIPGGRAFF,TGTGCCAGTAGTATCCCGGGGGGACGAGCTTTCTTT,TRBJ1-1,many,TRBV19,-
CAWSYSGGGDNSPLHF,TGTGCCTGGAGCTACAGCGGCGGAGGGGATAATTCACCCCTCCACTTT,TRBJ1-6,few,TRBV30,-
CATSDFGGHSNQPQHF,TGTGCCACCAGTGATTTTGGGGGACATAGCAATCAGCCCCAGCATTTT,TRBJ1-5,many,TRBV24-1,-
CASSLTGTGTNYGYTF,TGTGCCAGCAGTTTGACCGGGACAGGGACTAACTATGGCTACACCTTC,TRBJ1-2,once,TRBV27,TRBD1
CASSEGRVRQPQHF,TGTGCCAGCAGTGAAGGCAGGGTTCGCCAGCCCCAGCATTTT,TRBJ1-5,-,TRBV2,-
CASSGATRGAQETQYF,TGTGCCAGCAGCGGAGCCACACGGGGGGCCCAAGAGACCCAGTACTTC,TRBJ2-5,few,TRBV7-9,-
CASNPQGVGNQPQHF,TGTGCCAGTAACCCACAGGGGGTTGGCAATCAGCCCCAGCATTTT,TRBJ1-5,many,TRBV19,TRBD1
CASSYVRGRDTEAFF,TGTGCCAGCAGTTACGTAAGGGGTCGGGACACTGAAGCTTTCTTT,TRBJ1-1,many,TRBV6-5,-
CASSQVRENTEAFF,TGCGCCAGCAGCCAAGTACGCGAAAACACTGAAGCTTTCTTT,TRBJ1-1,-,TRBV4-1,-
CASSPSGGNLAHEQYF,TGTGCCAGCAGCCCCAGCGGCGGAAACCTCGCCCACGAGCAGTACTTC,TRBJ2-7,few,TRBV6-1,-
CASSKLRSNYGYTF,TGTGCCAGCAGTAAACTACGCTCCAACTATGGCTACACCTTC,TRBJ1-2,many,TRBV2,-
CASSGGLADYEQYF,TGTGCCAGCAGTGGTGGACTAGCGGACTACGAGCAGTACTTC,TRBJ2-7,-,TRBV6-1,TRBD2
CASSLTDREQPQHF,TGTGCCAGCAGCTTAACGGACAGGGAGCAGCCCCAGCATTTT,TRBJ1-5,many,TRBV7-2,TRBD1
CASSYPGQLLGGELFF,TGTGCCAGCAGTTACCCTGGACAGTTGTTAGGCGGGGAGCTGTTTTTT,TRBJ2-2,-,TRBV6-5,-
CASSLTTKNSNGYTF,TGTGCCAGCAGCCTTACCACAAAGAATAGTAATGGCTACACCTTC,TRBJ1-2,-,TRBV7-9,-
CASSFGAGEAYEQYF,TGTGCCAGCAGTTTTGGAGCGGGGGAAGCCTACGAGCAGTACTTC,TRBJ2-7,-,TRBV12-3/TRBV12-4,TRBD2
CASSQPQGMGQGNQPQHF,TGCGCCAGCAGCCAACCACAGGGGATGGGACAGGGCAATCAGCCCCAGCATTTT,TRBJ1-5,-,TRBV4-1,TRBD1
CASRTGTTDTQYF,TGTGCCAGCAGAACTGGGACCACAGATACGCAGTATTTT,TRBJ2-3,many,TRBV6-1,-
CASSYLGTNSNQPQHF,TGTGCCAGTAGTTATCTCGGGACTAATAGCAATCAGCCCCAGCATTTT,TRBJ1-5,many,TRBV19,-
CATRGQDHTGELFF,TGTGCCACCCGGGGACAGGATCACACCGGGGAGCTGTTTTTT,TRBJ2-2,many,TRBV24-1,TRBD1
CASSLVASGRQYQETQYF,TGTGCCAGCAGTTTAGTCGCTAGCGGGAGGCAGTACCAAGAGACCCAGTACTTC,TRBJ2-5,once,TRBV6-5,TRBD2
CAVQGADGYTF,TGTGCCGTACAGGGGGCTGACGGCTACACCTTC,TRBJ1-2,-,TRBV28,TRBD1
CASSYSRGLNQPQHF,TGTGCCAGCAGTTACTCGAGGGGGTTAAATCAGCCCCAGCATTTT,TRBJ1-5,-,TRBV6-5,-
CATGTDTEAFF,TGTGCCACCGGGACTGACACTGAAGCTTTCTTT,TRBJ1-1,-,TRBV10-3,-
CASSLDSPGEAFF,TGTGCCAGCAGTTTAGACTCCCCAGGGGAAGCTTTCTTT,TRBJ1-1,many,TRBV12-3/TRBV12-4,-
CASSTQIQGYEQYF,TGTGCCAGTAGTACACAGATACAGGGATACGAGCAGTACTTC,TRBJ2-7,many,TRBV19,-
CASSQEEGRSYEQYF,TGTGCCAGCAGTCAAGAGGAGGGCCGCTCCTACGAGCAGTACTTC,TRBJ2-7,-,TRBV13,-
CASRGVTTGEAFF,TGTGCCAGCAGGGGCGTCACAACCGGCGAAGCTTTCTTT,TRBJ1-1,-,TRBV12-3/TRBV12-4,-
CASSYGVVNTEAFF,TGTGCCAGCAGTTACGGGGTCGTGAACACTGAAGCTTTCTTT,TRBJ1-1,many,TRBV6-2/TRBV6-3,-
CSVRTGIDGYTF,TGCAGCGTTCGGACAGGGATTGATGGCTACACCTTC,TRBJ1-2,-,TRBV29-1,TRBD1
CASSYQRGQQPQHF,TGTGCCAGCAGTTACCAAAGGGGGCAACAGCCCCAGCATTTT,TRBJ1-5,many,TRBV6-2/TRBV6-3,TRBD1
CASSPGQGAFASGANVLTF,TGTGCCAGCAGTCCAGGACAGGGGGCTTTCGCCTCTGGGGCCAACGTCCTGACTTTC,TRBJ2-6,-,TRBV6-2/TRBV6-3,TRBD1
CSVGWGGNQPQHF,TGCAGCGTTGGTTGGGGTGGGAATCAGCCCCAGCATTTT,TRBJ1-5,many,TRBV29-1,-
CASSRDRKTEAFF,TGTGCCAGCAGCCGGGACAGGAAGACTGAAGCTTTCTTT,TRBJ1-1,few,TRBV13,TRBD1
CASSPTGQGETQYF,TGTGCCAGCAGCCCAACCGGACAGGGCGAGACCCAGTACTTC,TRBJ2-5,few,TRBV7-3,TRBD1
CSARGPSVAYEQYF,TGCAGTGCTAGAGGTCCTAGCGTTGCCTACGAGCAGTACTTC,TRBJ2-7,once,TRBV20-1,-
CASSPTSGSTGELFF,TGTGCCAGCAGCCCAACTAGCGGGAGTACCGGGGAGCTGTTTTTT,TRBJ2-2,-,TRBV7-2,TRBD2
CASRQAINQPQHF,TGCGCGTCACGGCAGGCCATCAATCAGCCCCAGCATTTT,TRBJ1-5,many,TRBV20-1,-
CASRTSGGAYETQYF,TGTGCCAGCAGAACTAGCGGGGGGGCGTACGAGACCCAGTACTTC,TRBJ2-5,-,TRBV12-3/TRBV12-4,TRBD2
CSAINGVSGELFF,TGCAGTGCTATAAATGGGGTTTCCGGGGAGCTGTTTTTT,TRBJ2-2,many,TRBV20-1,-
CASSLVGRTTF,TGTGCCAGCAGCTTAGTGGGCAGGACGACCTTC,TRBJ1-2,many,TRBV7-9,-
CASSGTAGDGYTF,TGTGCCAGCAGTGGGACGGCAGGGGATGGCTACACCTTC,TRBJ1-2,-,TRBV2,-
CASSVPGPVREQYF,TGCGCCAGCAGCGTGCCGGGCCCTGTGAGGGAGCAGTACTTC,TRBJ2-7,many,TRBV5-1,-
CASSAKGGQNEAFF,TGTGCCAGCAGCGCCAAGGGGGGACAGAATGAAGCTTTCTTT,TRBJ1-1,many,TRBV9,TRBD1
CSVDPGQGRRETQYF,TGCAGCGTGGACCCGGGACAGGGGAGGCGAGAGACCCAGTACTTC,TRBJ2-5,few,TRBV29-1,TRBD1
CASTPRRGNTEAFF,TGTGCCAGCACCCCCCGCCGAGGGAACACTGAAGCTTTCTTT,TRBJ1-1,many,TRBV27,-
CASSYGDRDDTEAFF,TGTGCCAGCAGTTACGGGGACAGGGATGACACTGAAGCTTTCTTT,TRBJ1-1,-,TRBV6-5,TRBD1
CASRSHTSGSYEQYF,TGTGCCAGCAGATCACACACTAGCGGATCCTACGAGCAGTACTTC,TRBJ2-7,many,TRBV12-3/TRBV12-4,TRBD2
CASSPTGHQPQHF,TGTGCCAGCAGCCCGACAGGTCATCAGCCCCAGCATTTT,TRBJ1-5,many,TRBV7-8,-